This T cell receptor (beta chain) was sequenced in a study of CD8 T cells in ankylosing spondylitis. Notes on the study in general: With a CD8+ phenotype, disease-linked clones were relatively rare in peripheral blood. Blood of patients with ankylosing spondylitis appeared to be characterized by a TCR beta motif of about 8 highly homologous variants. Disease-associated clones were reportedly significantly overrepresented in matched ankylosing spondylitis synovial fluid.

This clonotype was found a few times. What it binds is unknown. Making the TCR beta libraries involved quantitative 5'-RACE with molecular barcodes. From the 5' RACE reads, TCRdb called clonotypes with MiXCR, one entry per CDR3 protein. The sample includes about 300,000 distinct CDR3 sequences, around a tenth of them seen just once. CDR3 size: 19 residues. V gene TRBV3-2 combines with J gene TRBJ2-3; no DNA check was done on the table's D call, TRBD2. TRBV3-2 counts as a pseudogene. This sequence originates from a female donor with ankylosing spondylitis or in good health (not recorded which). Sample: blood, either unsorted or a sorted T cell fraction (not recorded which). The DNA of the CDR3 is TGTGCCTTCTGGTCCTCTTATTGGCTAGCGGGAGGGGAAACAGATACGCAGTATTTT. Its protein is CAFWSSYWLAGGETDTQYF.